One and the same sample provided the 26 T cell receptor beta chains below, sequenced in a study of T cells in Graves' hyperthyroidism and ophthalmopathy. Using RNA transcripts as the source, TCR beta CDR3 regions were amplified. The HTBI primer set drove a first-round RT-PCR of the TCR CDR3. Each CDR3 protein is one row after TCRdb ran MiXCR on the multiplex PCR reads. The sample comprises over 700,000 distinct CDR3 sequences, around a third of which are singletons, and about a third rests with the top ten. The specimen sequenced was blood. The receptors shown here come from a woman aged 40 to 55 with Graves' hyperthyroidism.

The chain joins TRBV7-2 to TRBJ1-1; no definite D call. Trimming removed 5 bases from V and 8 bases from J, with 18 bases in between. The germline V gene has CDR1 SGHTA and CDR2 FQGNSA. This CDR3 has 14 amino acids. CDR3: CASSQDMVAKEAFF. CDR3 nucleotides: TGTGCCAGCAGCCAAGATATGGTGGCTAAGGAAGCTTTCTTT.

The V gene is TRBV20-1, the J gene TRBJ2-1, with TRBD2 as a possible D gene (6 bases). This CDR3 has 13 residues. V was shortened by 5 bases and J by 5 bases, with 13 bases between the two germline ends. The germline CDR1 and CDR2 sequences are DFQATT and SNEGSKA (reference sequence). The CDR3 sequence is CSALWRDNNEQFF. The DNA of the CDR3 is TGCAGTGCTCTGTGGCGGGATAACAATGAGCAGTTCTTC.

This clonotype was found a few times. The gene calls are TRBV5-1 and TRBJ1-4; D is possibly TRBD1 (5 bases). V was cut by 4 bases and J by 5 bases, with 9 bases left in between. CDR3 length: 13 amino acids. Per germline, CDR1 SGHRS and CDR2 YFSETQ. Here the CDR3 reads CASSPRQNEKLFF. The CDR3 region has the DNA TGCGCCAGCAGCCCCCGACAGAATGAAAAACTGTTTTTT. Together with reference TRBV5-1 and TRBJ1-4, the CDR3 gives the full variable domain: KAGVTQTPRYLIKTRGQQVTLSCSPISGHRSVSWYQQTPGQGLQFLFEYFSETQRNKGNFPGRFSGRQFSNSRSEMNVSTLELGDSALYLCASSPRQNEKLFFGSGTQLSVL.

Concerning this clonotype: A much bigger clone sits one base away, suggesting this may be a read error. The CDR3 loop is CASSEYNTEAFF. The CDR3 region has the DNA TGTGCCAGCAGTGAATACAACACTGAAGCTTTCTTT. The genes are TRBV6-2 or TRBV6-3 and TRBJ1-1; no clear D gene. Germline loops: CDR1 MNHEY, CDR2 SVGEGT. Trimming removed 5 bases from V and 2 bases from J, with 6 bases in between. The CDR3 is made up of 12 amino acids.

The chain is built from TRBV12-3 or TRBV12-4 and TRBJ1-6, with TRBD1 matching 7 bases. With 5 bases clipped from V and 2 bases from J, the junction kept 6 bases outside the gene matches. The length of the CDR3 is 16 residues. The CDR3 protein is CASSPGGSTYNSPLHF. The CDR3 DNA sequence: TGTGCCAGCAGTCCAGGGGGTTCGACCTATAATTCACCCCTCCACTTT.

This clonotype was observed many times. The chain links TRBV10-3 to TRBJ2-7, with D possibly TRBD2 on 5 matching bases. CDR1 and CDR2 (germline): ENHRY, SYGVKD. There are 15 residues in the CDR3. V was trimmed by 0 bases and J by 0 bases, leaving 9 bases between them. The CDR3 DNA follows: TGTGCCATCAGTGAGTCGAGAGGGAACTCCTACGAGCAGTACTTC. Residues: CAISESRGNSYEQYF.

This clonotype was found many times. The V call is TRBV7-2, the J call TRBJ1-6; D is uncertain. Trimming shortened V by 4 bases and J by 4 bases, and 8 bases separated the two germline ends. The CDR3 contains 14 residues. Germline CDR1 reads SGHTA; CDR2 reads FQGNSA. CDR3 in DNA: TGTGCCAGCAGCTCGACCGAGTATAATTCACCCCTCCACTTT. Encoded protein: CASSSTEYNSPLHF.

Points on this clonotype: At one end the junction does not follow the germline gene, possibly because of a read error. The rearrangement joins TRBV19 to TRBJ1-5; unclear D gene. Germline CDR1 reads LNHDA; CDR2 reads SQIVND (reference sequence). There are 10 residues in the CDR3. The CDR3 protein is CASSISGVVF. CDR3 DNA sequence: TGTGCCAGTAGTATAAGCGGGGTGGTTTTT.

The V and J genes are TRBV25-1 and TRBJ1-6, with 8 bases matching TRBD1. With 6 bases clipped from V and 12 bases from J, the junction kept 10 bases outside the gene matches. The CDR3 contains 14 residues. Germline V gene sequence: CDR1 MGHDK, CDR2 SYGVNS. The CDR3 loop reads CASSLTGDFVPLHF. As DNA, the CDR3 is TGTGCCAGCAGCTTGACAGGGGACTTTGTACCCCTCCACTTT.

This clonotype was seen many times. The chain recombines TRBV5-1 with TRBJ1-1; no reliable D call. In germline, CDR1 is SGHRS, CDR2 YFSETQ. V was pared by 5 bases and J by 3 bases, with 11 bases between. The length of the CDR3 is 13 residues. Here the CDR3 DNA reads TGCGCCAGCAGGTTTACAAGGGACACTGAAGCTTTCTTT. It translates to CASRFTRDTEAFF.

V and J are TRBV7-9 and TRBJ1-2; 12 nucleotides line up with TRBD1. J lost 12 bases, V lost 5 bases, and 7 bases had no gene match. From germline, CDR1 is SEHNR and CDR2 FQNEAQ (reference sequence). The CDR3 length is 13 residues. The CDR3 nucleotides are TGTGCCAGCAGCCACCGGGACAGGGGGCTTCACACCTTC. Residues: CASSHRDRGLHTF.

The gene calls are TRBV7-9 and TRBJ2-7; 7 bases map to TRBD1. This CDR3 is 15 amino acids long. Germline V gene sequence: CDR1 SEHNR, CDR2 FQNEAQ (reference sequence). V dropped 5 bases and J dropped 3; count of bases not matched to a gene: 10. This chain's CDR3 is CASSQSLDRNYEQYF. CDR3 coding DNA: TGTGCCAGCAGCCAATCACTGGACAGGAACTACGAGCAGTACTTC.

The chain uses TRBV9 and TRBJ2-5; 14 nucleotides agree with TRBD2. Germline V gives CDR1 SGDLS, CDR2 YYNGEE. The V and J ends lost 4 bases and 2 bases, in that order; junction bases with no gene match: 7. This CDR3 region has 17 residues. DNA of the CDR3: TGTGCCAGCAGCCCCGGACTAGCGGGAGGAGGGCAAGAGACCCAGTACTTC. It codes for CASSPGLAGGGQETQYF.

This clonotype was recorded many times. The J gene is TRBJ2-2, the V gene TRBV25-1, with unresolved D. Germline lookup yields CDR1 MGHDK and CDR2 SYGVNS. The CDR3 contains 12 residues. V lost 6 bases and J 8 bases, leaving 10 bases between the germline ends. The CDR3 here is CASRESLGELFF. The CDR3 DNA sequence: TGTGCCAGCAGAGAGAGTCTGGGGGAGCTGTTTTTT.

The V and J genes are TRBV7-9 and TRBJ1-1; 8 nucleotides match TRBD1. The CDR3 totals 14 residues. Germline CDR1 is SEHNR and CDR2 is FQNEAQ (reference sequence). With 6 bases clipped from V and 0 bases from J, the junction kept 3 bases outside the gene matches. The CDR3 is CASRPGGLNTEAFF. In nucleotides, the CDR3 is TGTGCCAGCAGACCAGGGGGCCTGAACACTGAAGCTTTCTTT.

The chain recombines TRBV6-5 with TRBJ1-2, with D possibly TRBD1 on 6 matching bases. Trimming took off 0 bases at V and 3 bases at J, with 8 bases between the two ends. Germline V gene sequence: CDR1 MNHEY, CDR2 SVGAGI. The CDR3 has 14 residues. CDR3: CASSYSGQYYGYTF. As DNA, the CDR3 is TGTGCCAGCAGTTACTCCGGACAGTACTATGGCTACACCTTC.

This clonotype was observed many times. The V and J genes are TRBV7-2 and TRBJ2-6; the D is unclear. CDR1 and CDR2 from the germline V gene are SGHTA and FQGNSA. This CDR3 contains 15 residues. V was clipped by 1 base and J by 2 bases, with 6 bases between them. CDR3 DNA sequence: TGTGCCAGCAGCTTAGGGTTTGCTGGGGCCAACGTCCTGACTTTC. Its translation: CASSLGFAGANVLTF.

The J gene is TRBJ1-2, the V gene TRBV19; the D gene is possibly TRBD1 (6 bases). V shed 7 bases and J shed 0 bases, with 15 bases lying between them. This CDR3 comprises 15 residues. Germline V gene data show CDR1 as LNHDA and CDR2 as SQIVND (reference sequence). The DNA for the CDR3 is TGTGCCAGTACCCCGGCCGGGACACCTAACTATGGCTACACCTTC. It specifies CASTPAGTPNYGYTF.

Only a few counts were recorded for this clonotype. The chain joins TRBV4-3 to TRBJ1-2; D is unresolved. From germline, CDR1 is LGHNA and CDR2 YSLEER. With 0 bases removed from V and 6 bases from J, the gap between germline ends came to 20 bases. This CDR3 comprises 17 residues. CDR3 in amino acids: CASSQDHGKGTRDGYTF. The CDR3 DNA sequence: TGCGCCAGCAGCCAAGACCACGGTAAAGGTACTCGGGATGGCTACACCTTC.

The sample holds many counts of this clonotype. J is TRBJ1-1 and V is TRBV19; D might be TRBD1 (5 bases). Germline V gene sequence: CDR1 LNHDA, CDR2 SQIVND (reference sequence). The V and J ends lost 4 bases and 1 base respectively, with 13 bases between them. This CDR3 has 15 amino acids. Written as DNA, the CDR3 is TGTGCCAGTAGTAAGACAGCTATAGAGAACACTGAAGCTTTCTTT. It is translated as CASSKTAIENTEAFF.

J is TRBJ2-7 and V is TRBV9, with 11 positions matching TRBD1. V lost 4 bases, J lost 1 base, and 4 bases stayed unmatched. The CDR3 is made up of 15 amino acids. CDR1 SGDLS and CDR2 YYNGEE come from the germline V gene. The CDR3 protein is CASSQGDRGSYEQYF. CDR3 coding DNA: TGTGCCAGCAGCCAAGGGGACAGGGGGTCCTACGAGCAGTACTTC.

This clonotype was recorded a few times. The V gene is TRBV12-3 or TRBV12-4, the J gene TRBJ2-7; TRBD1 matches 7 bases. Trimming took 3 bases from V and 0 from J; bases not matched to a gene: 5. The CDR3 contains 15 residues. Here the CDR3 reads CASSLMAGGSYEQYF. DNA of the CDR3: TGTGCCAGCAGTTTGATGGCAGGGGGCTCCTACGAGCAGTACTTC.

Ten or more counts support this clonotype. The chain has TRBV6-5 and TRBJ1-1; no clear D. Germline assignment: CDR1 MNHEY and CDR2 SVGAGI. V lost 2 bases and J lost 2, with 6 bases in between. This CDR3 contains 13 residues. The CDR3 DNA is TGTGCCAGCAGTTACGGCGGCAACACTGAAGCTTTCTTT. This sequence encodes CASSYGGNTEAFF.

This sequence joins TRBV30 and TRBJ2-7; perhaps TRBD2 as D (5 bases). Trimming shortened V by 3 bases and J by 7 bases, and 13 bases separated the two germline ends. Looked up from germline, CDR1 is GTSNPN and CDR2 is SVGIG (reference sequence). The CDR3 consists of 12 residues. CDR3 nucleotide sequence: TGTGCCTGGAGAAGCCCGCCGGGGGAGCAGTACTTC. It translates to CAWRSPPGEQYF.

The CDR3 region has the DNA TGTGCCAGCAGCACGCCGGGACTAGCAGCGGATACGCAGTATTTT. Protein product: CASSTPGLAADTQYF. J is TRBJ1-5 and V is TRBV7-9; 9 bases are shared with TRBD2. The J call may be incorrect, as the DNA end agrees better with TRBJ2-3. The CDR3 has 15 residues. Germline V gene lookup returns CDR1 SEHNR and CDR2 FQNEAQ (reference sequence).

The V call is TRBV10-3, the J call TRBJ2-5; D remains ambiguous. Germline V gives CDR1 ENHRY, CDR2 SYGVKD. V was trimmed by 4 bases and J by 4 bases, leaving 16 bases between them. The CDR3 contains 15 residues. CDR3 amino acids: CAISGSDTTGETQYF. CDR3 in DNA: TGTGCCATCAGTGGGAGTGACACAACGGGAGAGACCCAGTACTTC.